This T cell receptor (beta chain) was observed in a study of regulatory T cells in long-lasting Graves disease (dated by TCRdb to 2020 to 2022). About the full investigation: Newly diagnosed Graves' disease patients had taken antithyroid drugs for less than 3 months. The study was conducted in China and was registered as a clinical trial. TCR sequencing covered around 13 persistent and roughly 20 newly diagnosed Graves' disease patients, some 35 samples in total. Persistent Graves' disease patients were compared with newly diagnosed Graves' disease patients by peripheral blood TCR sequencing and RNA sequencing. General conclusions and limits of the study: Compared with newly diagnosed patients, patients with persistent Graves' disease had lower TCR Shannon entropy and fewer highly expanded clones, which suggests clonal expansion. Sequencing and analysis were restricted to the TCR beta chain. Persistent disease showed preferential use of TRBV28, TRBJ1-2 and TRBJ2-5, whereas newly diagnosed disease favored TRBV20-1 and TRBJ2-1. The study examined only peripheral blood because the primary lesion, thyroid tissue, could not be accessed. As a limitation, the authors acknowledged that the small sample size may reduce accuracy. Persistent patients shared more public clonotypes among themselves (around 2,800) than newly diagnosed patients did (approximately 970).

With respect to this clonotype: Its binding antigen is unknown. No quality values exist for individual bases; no much larger clone is one base distant.

The germline V gene yields SQVTM for CDR1 and ANQGSEA for CDR2. Reading from cysteine to phenylalanine, the CDR3 counts 12 amino acids. Only CDR3 DNA remains: 36 bases, in frame from the first base. Trimming at the junction amounts to 8 bases on V and 2 bases on J, and the germline ends lie 13 bases apart. Reading the label with the study, this specimen's time point is: newly diagnosed GD, antithyroid drugs for less than 3 months. For both TCR sequencing and RNA sequencing, RNA was extracted from PBMCs in TRIzol. The diagnosis of Graves' disease followed American Thyroid Association guidelines. Patients for the study were recruited at an endocrinology department in Xi'an, China. Each patient gave around 9.2 milliliters of peripheral blood, collected in an EDTA anticoagulant tube. PBMCs were isolated by Ficoll Paque Plus density gradient separation without further T cell sorting. An Agilent 2100 Bioanalyzer and agarose gel were used to check RNA quality, and a NanoDrop 2000 was used to measure RNA concentration.

Libraries were made using multiplex PCR. The sequencer was an Illumina HiSeq 4000. iRepertoire HTBI primers and Arm-PCR amplification of CDR3 regions were used to construct TCR beta libraries. Gel purification was performed on PCR products prior to sequencing. As for the authors' bioinformatics: Across samples, about 63 TRBV and 14 TRBJ segments were identified and used for gene usage analysis of CDR3 amino acid clonotypes. COPE and FqMerger were used to merge the filtered high-quality paired reads into contigs. BLAST was used to align contigs to IMGT TRBV, TRBD and TRBJ reference genes, and CDR3 was defined according to IMGT. Any clonotype with a frequency above 0.1% was classified as a highly expanded clone. Shannon entropy served as the measure of repertoire diversity, while the Gini coefficient captured V-J evenness. Clonotypes shared by more than one individual were considered public. TCRdb trimmed public reads at Q25 via fastp, called clones via MiXCR and kept in-frame beta chains. Rows are unified per CDR3 protein, each entry keeping the most common DNA and genes. TCRdb, not the authors, supplied the V and J calls. The sample contains around 400,000 distinct CDR3 sequences, about 15% of them found a single time. In total, the top ten clones hold about 8.3% of the sample.

These sequences were also reported in another study, on T cells in Graves' hyperthyroidism and ophthalmopathy. As noted in the second study: A patient counted as having stable Graves' hyperthyroidism if no progression to ophthalmopathy occurred over 18 months of follow-up. Hyperthyroidism patients were newly diagnosed, with disease duration under 2 months, and aged 18 to 65 years. The study excluded patients with uncontrolled infections, other autoimmune diseases, pregnancy or lactation. Diagnoses relied on clinical symptoms, serum thyroxine and TRAb, thyroid ultrasound and orbital computed tomography. For the first round of RT-PCR on the TCR CDR3, the HTBI primer set was used together with the Qiagen OneStep RT-PCR kit. Blood samples also contained most of the expanded thyroid clonotypes (frequency above 0.001), which suggests that blood repertoires may reflect thyroid immune responses. Ophthalmopathy was separated from stable hyperthyroidism by a 13 V-J signature model, with around 88% sensitivity and just over 81% specificity obtained in cross-validation and 80%/75% obtained in testing. In validation, the model predicted progression to ophthalmopathy with roughly 70% sensitivity and about 73% specificity, a median of roughly seven months before onset. A discovery cohort of 95 to 100 patients, approximately 45 with Graves' ophthalmopathy and over 55 with stable Graves' hyperthyroidism, was used to find distinguishing TCR V-J signatures. Prospective prediction of ophthalmopathy was tested in an independent validation cohort consisting of 18 hyperthyroidism patients and around 16 patients who later progressed to ophthalmopathy. The 95 to 100 discovery patients were randomly divided into training and test sets at a 7:3 ratio. Thyroid tissue and blood T-cell repertoires from about six Graves' hyperthyroidism patients were also compared in the study. Following sampling, methimazole starting at 30 mg daily was given to hyperthyroidism patients, and high-dose intravenous methylprednisolone was given to ophthalmopathy patients. The libraries were constructed in a second round of multiplex PCR and then size-selected and purified. Sequencing of the libraries was done on an Illumina HiSeq2000 using paired-end 100 bp reads. SOAPnuke was used to process the raw data, removing reads that contained adapters or uncalled bases, had a mean Phred below 15, or lacked an exact match to the constant primer or identifier. High-quality paired reads were merged using COPE v1.2.5, and each unique nucleotide sequence was defined as a clonotype. MiTCR v1.1 was used to align the clonotypes against IMGT TRBV, TRBD and TRBJ reference segments. Analysis was restricted to V-J combinations with a frequency above 0.0001, which covered about 99% of repertoires. A TCS score was defined as the ratio of F50 (clonal expansion) to E x V (chaos), with BLOSUM62-based TCRdist applied between CDR3 peptides within each V-J. Welch's t-statistics and random forest reduced 500 to 550 V-J features to 13, which were used in a naive Bayes classifier (R e1071). No statistical method was used to set the sample size in advance, and investigators knew the group allocation. The paper describes TCR Vbeta CDR3 sequencing of 130 to 150 peripheral blood samples, made up of about 41 ophthalmopathy patients, around 78 hyperthyroidism patients and roughly 17 progressor patients.

This clonotype was obtained from a middle-aged woman with Graves disease. Donor details come from another sample of the same person, matched by shared clones. The sequence joins TRBV29-1 to TRBJ2-7; the D segment may tentatively be TRBD1 or TRBD2, each giving 5 matched bases. Sequenced here: peripheral blood mononuclear cells (PBMCs), sampled at new diagnosis, from a patient treated with antithyroid drugs. In nucleotides, the sequence is TGCAGCACCCGGGACGGTACCTACGAGCAGTACTTC. Translated, this gives CSTRDGTYEQYF.